The clone carrying this T cell receptor beta chain was recorded many times. The CDR3 is made up of 16 amino acids. The V end was cut by 0 bases, the J end by 0 bases, with 6 bases between. Germline V gene sequence: CDR1 SNHLY, CDR2 FYNNEI. The entry originates in a study of early T cells in non-severe SARS-CoV-2 infection. For the study at large: The authors sequenced bulk RNA from unsorted whole blood, leaving chains unpaired.

The TCR library protocol was used to attach unique molecular identifiers. These identifiers were attached to individual cDNA molecules. TCRdb processed the 5' RACE reads anew with MiXCR; each CDR3 protein has one entry. Among some 46,000 distinct CDR3 sequences, roughly 6.6% were seen once, and the ten largest hold around 20%. The chain has TRBV2 and TRBJ2-6; D may be TRBD1 (6 bases). The TCR sequence derives from an adult who was a healthcare worker with PCR-confirmed SARS-CoV-2 infection or an uninfected control (not recorded which). The sample here was whole blood, taken at baseline. This CDR3 reads CASSEADSSGANVLTF. In DNA form, the CDR3 reads TGTGCCAGCAGTGAAGCGGACAGCTCTGGGGCCAACGTCCTGACTTTC.